Listed below are T cell receptor beta chains from one sample, sequenced in a study of cytomegalovirus exposure and HLA in healthy donors. Profiling relied on immunoSEQ multiplex PCR, and the TCRdb table lists in-frame clones only, not all of them. This table has about 99,000 clones, approximately 80% appearing once. The sequenced material came from PBMCs. Receptor source: a man aged 40-50 years in good health and CMV-seronegative. CDR3s include the opening cysteine and the closing phenylalanine or tryptophan. Fields, in order: V gene, J gene, D gene, clone size, CDR3 protein, CDR3 DNA. The D gene is left open where the match is weak. Clone sizes are given selectively: once, few, many, or a class where the clone is expanded.

TRBV5-1	TRBJ2-2	.	.	CASSRGPVIGELFF	TGCGCCAGCTCACGTGGGCCCGTGATTGGGGAGCTGTTTTTT
TRBV7-2	TRBJ2-1	TRBD2	.	CASSWKLAGGYNEQFF	TGTGCCAGCAGCTGGAAACTAGCGGGGGGTTACAATGAGCAGTTCTTC
TRBV6-5	TRBJ2-7	TRBD1	.	CASRGQAHEQYF	TGTGCCAGCAGAGGACAGGCCCACGAGCAGTACTTC
TRBV6-6	TRBJ2-7	TRBD2	.	CASTHRRAGQYEQYF	TGTGCCAGCACCCACCGGAGAGCGGGGCAGTACGAGCAGTACTTC
TRBV7-2	TRBJ2-7	TRBD2	.	CASSPDSGRAYEQYF	TGTGCCAGCAGCCCTGATAGCGGGAGAGCGTACGAGCAGTACTTC
TRBV5-8	TRBJ1-3	TRBD1	.	CASRKTGEANTIYF	TGTGCCAGCAGAAAAACAGGGGAGGCAAACACCATATATTTT
TRBV30	TRBJ1-5	TRBD1	.	CAWSARQGVNQPQHF	TGTGCCTGGAGTGCAAGACAGGGGGTCAATCAGCCCCAGCATTTT
TRBV29-1	TRBJ2-1	TRBD2	.	CSVGLKLTLAGDEQFF	TGCAGCGTTGGTCTGAAATTGACTCTGGCGGGAGATGAGCAGTTCTTC
TRBV7-9	TRBJ2-1	.	.	CASSLGLNMDNEQFF	TGTGCCAGCAGCTTAGGGCTGAACATGGACAATGAGCAGTTCTTC
TRBV4-1	TRBJ1-2	.	.	CASSQEGGPLRGYTF	TGCGCCAGCAGCCAAGAAGGAGGCCCGCTTAGAGGCTACACCTTC
TRBV2	TRBJ2-7	.	.	CASRPDSYEQYF	TGTGCCAGCAGACCGGACAGCTACGAGCAGTACTTC
TRBV4-1	TRBJ1-2	.	few	CASSQDLQADGYTF	TGCGCCAGCAGCCAAGATTTACAGGCGGATGGCTACACCTTC
TRBV14	TRBJ1-4	TRBD1	once	CASSQDTGGEKLFF	TGTGCCAGCAGCCAAGATACAGGGGGTGAAAAACTGTTTTTT
TRBV23-1	TRBJ2-7	.	.	CASSQTTVGDFYEQYF	TGCGCCAGCAGTCAAACCACCGTCGGGGATTTCTACGAGCAGTACTTC
TRBV28	TRBJ1-6	.	.	CASRIPGFDSPLHF	TGTGCCAGCAGGATTCCCGGGTTTGATTCACCCCTCCACTTT
TRBV5-1	TRBJ2-1	.	.	CASSRDNEQFF	TGCGCCAGCAGTCGGGACAATGAGCAGTTCTTC
TRBV29-1	TRBJ2-7	.	few	CSVSTGPNYEQYF	TGCAGCGTCTCGACAGGACCCAACTACGAGCAGTACTTC
TRBV15	TRBJ1-2	.	.	CATSRGAGNYGYTF	TGTGCCACCAGCAGAGGGGCGGGAAACTATGGCTACACCTTC
TRBV23-1	TRBJ2-7	TRBD1	.	CASRTPGQGAYEQYF	TGCGCCAGCAGGACTCCGGGACAGGGGGCCTACGAGCAGTACTTC
TRBV6-1	TRBJ2-2	.	.	CASSERFRAGELFF	TGTGCCAGCAGTGAACGTTTCCGGGCCGGGGAGCTGTTTTTT
TRBV19	TRBJ2-7	.	.	CASSIRDTYEQYF	TGTGCCAGTAGTATACGGGACACCTACGAGCAGTACTTC
TRBV6-5	TRBJ2-1	TRBD2	.	CASSYNGGGDNEQFF	TGTGCCAGCAGTTACAACGGGGGGGGTGACAATGAGCAGTTCTTC
TRBV29-1	TRBJ1-1	.	.	CSVSRPGTEAFF	TGCAGCGTATCCCGGCCAGGAACTGAAGCTTTCTTT
TRBV10-2	TRBJ1-5	TRBD1	.	CASSEGGGLKQPQHF	TGCGCCAGCAGTGAAGGAGGGGGCCTAAAGCAGCCCCAGCATTTT
TRBV11-3	TRBJ2-2	.	.	CASSLHQDTGELFF	TGTGCCAGCAGCTTACACCAGGACACCGGGGAGCTGTTTTTT
TRBV30	TRBJ2-7	TRBD2	few	CAWSGGLASEQYF	TGTGCCTGGAGTGGGGGACTAGCTAGCGAGCAGTACTTC
TRBV28	TRBJ2-7	TRBD1	.	CASSRRGSYEQYF	TGTGCCAGCAGTCGCAGGGGGTCCTACGAGCAGTACTTC
TRBV18	TRBJ2-3	.	.	CASSPRTVSTDTQYF	TGTGCCAGCTCACCTAGGACAGTTAGCACAGATACGCAGTATTTT
TRBV14	TRBJ1-1	.	.	CASSVRGTMNTEAFF	TGTGCCAGCAGCGTACGGGGTACCATGAACACTGAAGCTTTCTTT
TRBV10-1	TRBJ2-1	TRBD2	.	CASILAGGRLDEQFF	TGCGCCAGCATTTTAGCGGGAGGACGGTTGGATGAGCAGTTCTTC
TRBV2	TRBJ2-3	TRBD2	.	CASPITSARTDTQYF	TGTGCCAGCCCCATTACTAGCGCGAGGACAGATACGCAGTATTTT
TRBV12-2	TRBJ2-1	.	few	CASRLVGQGAYNEQFF	.
TRBV11-2	TRBJ2-1	TRBD2	.	CASSFSPGLAGSSYNEQFF	TGTGCCAGCAGCTTCTCACCAGGTCTAGCGGGATCCTCCTACAATGAGCAGTTCTTC
TRBV27	TRBJ2-2	.	once	CASSRGSNTGELFF	TGTGCCAGCAGCCGCGGTTCGAACACCGGGGAGCTGTTTTTT
TRBV18	TRBJ1-6	TRBD1	.	CASSSLTGKESPLHF	TGTGCCAGCTCTTCGTTGACAGGGAAGGAATCACCCCTCCACTTT
TRBV5-4	TRBJ2-7	.	.	CASSLGAGYPYEQYF	TGTGCCAGCAGCTTAGGGGCAGGCTATCCCTACGAGCAGTACTTC
TRBV28	TRBJ1-4	TRBD1	.	CASRTGMTNEKLFF	TGTGCCAGCAGGACAGGGATGACTAATGAAAAACTGTTTTTT
TRBV29-1	TRBJ1-1	.	few	CSARGGNTEAFF	TGCAGCGCTAGGGGCGGGAACACTGAAGCTTTCTTT
TRBV6-1	TRBJ1-2	.	.	CASSDRVSIYGYTF	TGTGCCAGCAGTGACCGGGTCTCAATCTATGGCTACACCTTC
TRBV6-1	TRBJ2-7	TRBD1	.	CASSGRDRPSGEQYF	TGTGCCAGCAGTGGCCGGGACAGGCCTTCAGGGGAGCAGTACTTC
TRBV19	TRBJ1-2	TRBD1	few	CASSIGGTGGYGYTF	TGTGCCAGTAGTATCGGCGGGACAGGTGGATATGGCTACACCTTC